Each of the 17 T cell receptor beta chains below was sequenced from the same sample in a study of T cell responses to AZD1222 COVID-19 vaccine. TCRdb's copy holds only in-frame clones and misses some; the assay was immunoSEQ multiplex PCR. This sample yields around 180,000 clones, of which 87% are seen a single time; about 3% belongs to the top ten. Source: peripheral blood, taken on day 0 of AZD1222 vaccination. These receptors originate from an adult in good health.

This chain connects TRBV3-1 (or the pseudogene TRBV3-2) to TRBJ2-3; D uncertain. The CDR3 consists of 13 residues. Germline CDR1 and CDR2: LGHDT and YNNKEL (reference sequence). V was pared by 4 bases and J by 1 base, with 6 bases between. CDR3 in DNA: TGTGCCAGCAGCCGACGGGGCACAGATACGCAGTATTTT. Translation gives CASSRRGTDTQYF.

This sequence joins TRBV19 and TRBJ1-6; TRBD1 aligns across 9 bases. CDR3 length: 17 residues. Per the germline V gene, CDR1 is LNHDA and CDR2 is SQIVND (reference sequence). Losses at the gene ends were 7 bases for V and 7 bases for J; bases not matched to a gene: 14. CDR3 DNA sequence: TGTGCCAGTAACGGACCTGGTGGACAGGGGAAAAATTCACCCCTCCACTTT. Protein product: CASNGPGGQGKNSPLHF.

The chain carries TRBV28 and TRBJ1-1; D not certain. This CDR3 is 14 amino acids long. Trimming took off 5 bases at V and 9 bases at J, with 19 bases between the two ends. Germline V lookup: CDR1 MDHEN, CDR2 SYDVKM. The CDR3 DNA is TGTGCCAGCAGTCCACAGACTGGAGGGAGCAAAGCTTTCTTT. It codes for CASSPQTGGSKAFF.

In DNA form, the CDR3 reads TGTGCCAGCAGTCCCAAGCAGGTGAGCACTGAAGCTTTCTTT. Protein sequence: CASSPKQVSTEAFF. This rearrangement joins TRBV2 to TRBJ1-1; D ambiguous. Germline V gene lookup returns CDR1 SNHLY and CDR2 FYNNEI. Between the trimmed V and J ends, which lost 5 bases and 4 bases, there was a span of 14 bases. The CDR3 has 14 amino acids.

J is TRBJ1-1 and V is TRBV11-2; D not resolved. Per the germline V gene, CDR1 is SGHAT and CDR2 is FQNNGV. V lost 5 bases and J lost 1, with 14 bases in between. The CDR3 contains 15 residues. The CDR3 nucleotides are TGTGCCAGCAGCCCGACGAGTCGGGGGAACACTGAAGCTTTCTTT. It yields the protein CASSPTSRGNTEAFF.

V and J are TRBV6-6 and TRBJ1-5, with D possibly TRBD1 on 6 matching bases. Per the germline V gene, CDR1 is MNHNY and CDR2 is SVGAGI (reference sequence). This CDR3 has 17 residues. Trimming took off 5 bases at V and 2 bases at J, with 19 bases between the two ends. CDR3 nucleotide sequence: TGTGCCAGCAGTCAAAGCTTACAGGGTCTAGGCAATCAGCCCCAGCATTTT. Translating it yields CASSQSLQGLGNQPQHF.

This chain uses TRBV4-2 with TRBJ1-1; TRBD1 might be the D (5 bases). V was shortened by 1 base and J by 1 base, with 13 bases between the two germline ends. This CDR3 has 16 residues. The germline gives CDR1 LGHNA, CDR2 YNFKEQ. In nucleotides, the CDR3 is TGTGCCAGCAGCCAAGGAATCGGACATCCGAACACTGAAGCTTTCTTT. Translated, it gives CASSQGIGHPNTEAFF.

The CDR3 spells CASSLGAGGETQYF. CDR3 in DNA: TGTGCCAGCAGCTTAGGGGCAGGAGGGGAGACCCAGTACTTC. This chain links TRBV11-1 with TRBJ2-5; D possibly corresponds to TRBD2 (6 bases). Germline CDR1 reads SGHAT; CDR2 reads FQDESV (reference sequence). This CDR3 spans 14 amino acids. V lost 1 base and J lost 5, with 11 bases in between.

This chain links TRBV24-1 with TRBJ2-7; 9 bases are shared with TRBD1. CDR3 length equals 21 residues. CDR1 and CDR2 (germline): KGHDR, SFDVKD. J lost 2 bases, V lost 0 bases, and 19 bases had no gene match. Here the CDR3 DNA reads TGTGCCACCAGTGATTTGCTGGTGGACAGGGGCGTCAAACTCACTCCCTACGAGCAGTACTTC. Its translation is CATSDLLVDRGVKLTPYEQYF.

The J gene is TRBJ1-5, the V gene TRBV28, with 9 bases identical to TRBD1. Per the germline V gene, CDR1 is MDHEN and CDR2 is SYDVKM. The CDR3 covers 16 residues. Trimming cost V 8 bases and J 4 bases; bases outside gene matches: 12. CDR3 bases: TGTGCCAGCGCGCCACAGGGGGCCCTCCGAAATCAGCCCCAGCATTTT. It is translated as CASAPQGALRNQPQHF. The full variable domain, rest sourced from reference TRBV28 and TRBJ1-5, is DVKVTQSSRYLVKRTGEKVFLECVQDMDHENMFWYRQDPGLGLRLIYFSYDVKMKEKGDIPEGYSVSREKKERFSLILESASTNQTSMYLCASAPQGALRNQPQHFGDGTRLSIL.

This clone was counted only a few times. CDR3 in amino acids: CASSQESGGSYNEQFF. The DNA of the CDR3 is TGCGCCAGCAGCCAAGAATCGGGGGGCTCCTACAATGAGCAGTTCTTC. The V and J genes are TRBV4-1 and TRBJ2-1, with 7 bases fitting TRBD2. The germline CDR1 and CDR2 sequences are MGHRA and YSYEKL. J gave up 0 bases and V 0 bases, and 2 bases lay outside the gene matches. This CDR3 comprises 16 residues.

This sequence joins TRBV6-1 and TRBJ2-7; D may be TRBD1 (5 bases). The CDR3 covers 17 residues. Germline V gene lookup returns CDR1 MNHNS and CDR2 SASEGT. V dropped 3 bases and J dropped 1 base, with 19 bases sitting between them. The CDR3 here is CASSDRQSSRWSYEQYF. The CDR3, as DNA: TGTGCCAGCAGTGACCGACAGAGCAGTAGGTGGTCCTACGAGCAGTACTTC.

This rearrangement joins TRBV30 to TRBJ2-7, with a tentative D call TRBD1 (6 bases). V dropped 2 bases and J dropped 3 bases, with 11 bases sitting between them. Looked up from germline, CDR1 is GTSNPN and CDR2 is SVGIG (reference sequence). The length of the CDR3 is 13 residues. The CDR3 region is CAWSLDRDYEQYF. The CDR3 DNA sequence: TGTGCCTGGAGTTTGGACAGAGACTACGAGCAGTACTTC.

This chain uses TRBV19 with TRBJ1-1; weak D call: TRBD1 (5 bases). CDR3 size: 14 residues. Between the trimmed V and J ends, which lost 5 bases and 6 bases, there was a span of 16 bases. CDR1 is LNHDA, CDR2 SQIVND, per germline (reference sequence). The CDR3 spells CASSPVGGRAEAFF. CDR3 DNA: TGTGCCAGTAGTCCGGTTGGGGGGAGGGCTGAAGCTTTCTTT.

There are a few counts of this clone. The CDR3 DNA follows: TGTGCCACCCCCGGGGTAGTTAGGAACCCGATATCCTACGAGCAGTACTTC. Its translation: CATPGVVRNPISYEQYF. The V and J genes are TRBV19 and TRBJ2-7; a weak D match, TRBD2 (5 bases). The V and J ends lost 10 bases and 1 base respectively, with 26 bases between them. The germline gives CDR1 LNHDA, CDR2 SQIVND (reference sequence). The CDR3 has 17 residues.

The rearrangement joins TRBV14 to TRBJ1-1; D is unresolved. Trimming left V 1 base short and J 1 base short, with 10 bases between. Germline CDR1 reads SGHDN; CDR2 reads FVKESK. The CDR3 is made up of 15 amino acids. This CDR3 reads CASSQAPVGNTEAFF. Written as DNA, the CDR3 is TGTGCCAGCAGCCAAGCCCCCGTAGGGAACACTGAAGCTTTCTTT.

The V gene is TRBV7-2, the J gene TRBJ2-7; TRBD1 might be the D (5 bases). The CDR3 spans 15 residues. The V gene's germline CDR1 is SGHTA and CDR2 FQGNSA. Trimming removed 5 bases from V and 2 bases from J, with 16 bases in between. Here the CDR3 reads CASSPGPQAAYEQYF. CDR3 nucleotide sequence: TGTGCCAGCAGCCCAGGGCCTCAAGCTGCCTACGAGCAGTACTTC.